The 27 T cell receptor beta chains below come from one sample, sequenced in a study of cytomegalovirus exposure and HLA in healthy donors. In the PCR, 60 Vbeta and 13 Jbeta primers were used. Libraries were prepared by immunoSEQ multiplex PCR; TCRdb keeps only in-frame clonotypes and omits some of them. In the table there are some 60,000 clones, roughly 83% of which are singletons. Sequenced sample: PBMCs. All receptors come from a man aged 35-49 years in good health and CMV-seronegative.

The chain carries TRBV7-9 and TRBJ1-1; D not resolved. Germline CDR1 reads SEHNR; CDR2 reads FQNEAQ (reference sequence). The V end was cut by 2 bases, the J end by 9 bases, with 16 bases between. This CDR3 region has 14 residues. The CDR3 nucleotides read TGTGCCAGCAGCTTATCTACCTGGGAGGAGCAAGCTTTCTTT. The encoded protein is CASSLSTWEEQAFF.

The CDR3 loop reads CATSEGQFNQPQHF. Written as DNA, the CDR3 is TGTGCCACCAGCGAGGGACAGTTCAATCAGCCCCAGCATTTT. The rearrangement joins TRBV15 to TRBJ1-5; 7 positions match TRBD1. This CDR3 comprises 14 residues. Germline assignment: CDR1 LNHNV and CDR2 YYDKDF (reference sequence). The V segment lost 5 bases and the J segment 3 bases; nucleotides outside the gene matches: 4.

The chain links TRBV7-3 to TRBJ2-5; maybe TRBD2 (5 bases). V lost 2 bases, J lost 2 bases, and 15 bases lay in between. This CDR3 comprises 16 residues. Germline lookup yields CDR1 SGHTA and CDR2 FQGTGA. DNA of the CDR3: TGTGCCAGCAGCTTAGAGGGTCGTCGGCCACAAGAGACCCAGTACTTC. Its translation: CASSLEGRRPQETQYF.

The rearrangement joins TRBV19 to TRBJ1-1; no firm D call. V lost 5 bases and J lost 4, with 11 bases in between. Per germline, CDR1 LNHDA and CDR2 SQIVND (reference sequence). The CDR3 loop spans 13 amino acids. DNA for the CDR3: TGTGCCAGTAGTCCATGGGAGGGCACTGAAGCTTTCTTT. Protein product: CASSPWEGTEAFF.

This clone occurred once. The chain recombines TRBV5-1 with TRBJ2-1; 11 nucleotides align to TRBD1. Germline V gene data show CDR1 as SGHRS and CDR2 as YFSETQ. The CDR3 is 14 residues long. Trimming removed 4 bases from V and 8 bases from J; junction bases left unmatched: 5. CDR3 amino acids: CASSLGTGGHEQFF. For the CDR3, the DNA is TGCGCCAGCAGCCTGGGGACAGGGGGACATGAGCAGTTCTTC.

This sequence joins TRBV9 and TRBJ2-7; maybe TRBD2 (5 bases). This CDR3 is 14 amino acids long. Germline V gene data show CDR1 as SGDLS and CDR2 as YYNGEE. The ends were cut back, 0 bases at V and 7 bases at J, with 14 bases in the middle. CDR3 coding DNA: TGTGCCAGCAGCGTAGATGAGCGGATGTTTGAGCAGTACTTC. It yields the protein CASSVDERMFEQYF. Combining the CDR3 with reference TRBV9 and TRBJ2-7 gives the whole variable domain DSGVTQTPKHLITATGQRVTLRCSPRSGDLSVYWYQQSLDQGLQFLIQYYNGEERAKGNILERFSAQQFPDLHSELNLSSLELGDSALYFCASSVDERMFEQYFGPGTRLTVT.

The chain links TRBV5-1 to TRBJ1-1; D is ambiguous. The ends were cut back, 2 bases at V and 3 bases at J, with 5 bases in the middle. The CDR3 runs to 12 residues. Germline loops: CDR1 SGHRS, CDR2 YFSETQ. Written as DNA, the CDR3 is TGCGCCAGCAGCTTTGACTACACTGAAGCTTTCTTT. Translated: CASSFDYTEAFF.

This clone was seen once. The chain uses TRBV5-5 and TRBJ1-5; possible D gene TRBD1, 6 bases. Trimming cost V 3 bases and J 0 bases, with 10 bases left between them. The CDR3 loop spans 15 amino acids. The germline gives CDR1 SGHKS, CDR2 YYEKEE (reference sequence). The DNA of the CDR3 is TGTGCCAGCAGCTCCGGACAGAATAGCAATCAGCCCCAGCATTTT. Protein sequence: CASSSGQNSNQPQHF.

The rearrangement joins TRBV9 to TRBJ2-7; a weak D match, TRBD1 (6 bases). Germline lookup yields CDR1 SGDLS and CDR2 YYNGEE. V lost 3 bases, J lost 5 bases, and 12 bases lay in between. The CDR3 is 13 residues long. The CDR3 nucleotides read TGTGCCAGCAGCGCAAGTCCAGGGGACGAGCAGTACGTC. Translated, it gives CASSASPGDEQYV.

The rearrangement uses TRBV5-1 and TRBJ2-1, with 12 bases that match TRBD1. Germline CDR1 SGHRS, CDR2 YFSETQ. With 4 bases clipped from V and 6 bases from J, the junction kept 5 bases outside the gene matches. The CDR3 runs 15 residues. This CDR3 is CASSLGDRGLNEQFF. In DNA, the CDR3 is TGCGCCAGCAGCCTGGGGGACAGGGGGCTCAATGAGCAGTTCTTC.

This sequence joins TRBV7-2 and TRBJ2-3, with 14 bases aligning to TRBD2. Germline V lookup: CDR1 SGHTA, CDR2 FQGNSA. This CDR3 has 17 residues. After removal of 5 bases from V and 0 bases from J, the junction contained 4 bases not matched to a gene. The CDR3 DNA reads as TGTGCCAGCAGCGGGGGGACTAGCGGGGGAAGCACAGATACGCAGTATTTT. Translated, it gives CASSGGTSGGSTDTQYF.

The chain carries TRBV19 and TRBJ2-7; TRBD1 is a possible D gene (6 bases). CDR1 is LNHDA, CDR2 SQIVND, per germline (reference sequence). This CDR3 spans 13 amino acids. Between the trimmed V and J ends, which lost 6 bases and 5 bases, there was a span of 14 bases. The CDR3 coding sequence is TGTGCCAGTAGCACAGGGTTACGGAACGAGCAGTACTTC. As protein: CASSTGLRNEQYF.

The rearrangement uses TRBV27 and TRBJ2-4, with D possibly being TRBD1 (5 bases). The germline V and J ends were trimmed by 9 bases and 6 bases, with 15 bases remaining between them. The germline CDR1 and CDR2 sequences are MNHEY and SMNVEV (reference sequence). This CDR3 contains 13 residues. The CDR3 DNA is TGTGCCAGTGGGATAGGGGTGGGAAACATTCAGTACTTC. This sequence encodes CASGIGVGNIQYF.

This rearrangement joins TRBV6-5 to TRBJ1-1, with D unresolved. V lost 6 bases and J lost 5, with 13 bases in between. There are 13 residues in the CDR3. Germline V lookup: CDR1 MNHEY, CDR2 SVGAGI. CDR3 coding DNA: TGTGCCAGCAGCCGCGGGGAGAGGACTGAAGCTTTCTTT. Its protein product is CASSRGERTEAFF.

CDR3 bases: TGTGCCAGCACCGAGACAGGGACCCCATCACCCCTCCACTTT. Amino acids: CASTETGTPSPLHF. The chain employs TRBV5-4 and TRBJ1-6, with TRBD1 matching 7 bases. V was clipped by 6 bases and J by 10 bases; unmatched bases: 10. The CDR3 is 14 amino acids. Germline loops: CDR1 SGHNT, CDR2 YYREEE (reference sequence).

CDR3 sequence: CASSPGQNSPLHF. As DNA, the CDR3 is TGTGCCAGCAGCCCTGGACAGAATTCACCCCTCCACTTT. The chain couples TRBV11-3 to TRBJ1-6; D possibly corresponds to TRBD1 (6 bases). Deletions cut 5 bases from V and 7 bases from J, with 9 bases between. Germline V gene sequence: CDR1 SGHNT, CDR2 YENEEA. The CDR3 consists of 13 residues.

The CDR3 protein is CASSIDRTPQPQHF. The CDR3 bases are TGTGCCAGTAGTATAGACAGGACTCCTCAGCCCCAGCATTTT. The rearrangement links TRBV19 to TRBJ1-5, with D unclear. CDR3 length: 14 amino acids. Germline-derived CDR1 and CDR2 are LNHDA and SQIVND (reference sequence). V lost 0 bases and J 6 bases, leaving 9 bases between the germline ends.

The V and J genes are TRBV5-5 and TRBJ2-7; D may be TRBD1 (6 bases). Deletions cut 2 bases from V and 3 bases from J, with 15 bases between. The CDR3 loop spans 15 amino acids. The germline CDR1 and CDR2 sequences are SGHKS and YYEKEE (reference sequence). The CDR3: CASSLAPRTVYEQYF. CDR3 DNA sequence: TGTGCCAGCAGCTTAGCCCCGCGGACAGTCTACGAGCAGTACTTC.

V gene TRBV29-1 combines with J gene TRBJ2-2; TRBD1 agrees at 8 bases. Losses at the gene ends were 6 bases for V and 0 bases for J; bases not matched to a gene: 12. CDR1 and CDR2 (germline): SQVTM, ANQGSEA. CDR3 length: 17 residues. This CDR3 reads CSVAGTGQGPNTGELFF. The CDR3 DNA follows: TGCAGCGTCGCCGGGACAGGTCAGGGTCCGAACACCGGGGAGCTGTTTTTT.

V gene TRBV5-1 combines with J gene TRBJ2-1; D call uncertain. Trimming left V 4 bases short and J 7 bases short, with 12 bases between. This CDR3 spans 13 amino acids. The germline CDR1 and CDR2 sequences are SGHRS and YFSETQ. The CDR3 region is CASSLTNRNEQFF. The CDR3 nucleotides read TGCGCCAGCAGCCTTACTAATAGGAATGAGCAGTTCTTC.

J is TRBJ1-1 and V is TRBV29-1, with 8 bases matching TRBD1. V lost 4 bases, J lost 11 bases, and 3 bases stayed unmatched. CDR1 SQVTM and CDR2 ANQGSEA come from the germline V gene. The CDR3 is 10 amino acids. The chain's CDR3 is CSVGQGRAFF. The CDR3 DNA reads as TGCAGCGTTGGACAGGGGCGGGCTTTCTTT. The full variable domain, rest sourced from reference TRBV29-1 and TRBJ1-1, is SAVISQKPSRDICQRGTSLTIQCQVDSQVTMMFWYRQQPGQSLTLIATANQGSEATYESGFVIDKFPISRPNLTFSTLTVSNMSPEDSSIYLCSVGQGRAFFGQGTRLTVV.

This clone has a handful of counts. The chain combines TRBV5-6 with TRBJ2-7; 9 bases fit TRBD1. Per germline, CDR1 SGHDT and CDR2 YYEEEE. The CDR3 length is 16 residues. The J segment lost 3 bases and the V segment lost 4 bases, leaving 11 bases of the junction unmatched. CDR3 sequence: CASSHYRDRVFYEQYF. The CDR3 DNA sequence: TGTGCCAGCAGCCACTACCGGGACAGGGTTTTCTACGAGCAGTACTTC.

This clone was counted once. The gene calls are TRBV5-1 and TRBJ2-2; D gene uncertain. V shed 4 bases and J shed 0 bases, with 7 bases lying between them. There are 14 residues in the CDR3. CDR1 and CDR2 from the germline V gene are SGHRS and YFSETQ. This CDR3 reads CASSRVANTGELFF. CDR3 coding DNA: TGCGCCAGCAGCCGGGTGGCGAACACCGGGGAGCTGTTTTTT.

The chain joins TRBV7-8 to TRBJ2-1, with TRBD1 identical over 9 bases. After removal of 5 bases from V and 4 bases from J, the junction contained 6 bases not matched to a gene. The CDR3 has 15 amino acids. Germline CDR1 reads SGHVS; CDR2 reads FQNEAQ. In DNA, the CDR3 is TGTGCCAGCAGCCCCCGGGACAGGGTTTACAATGAGCAGTTCTTC. Translating gives CASSPRDRVYNEQFF.

The chain combines TRBV7-7 with TRBJ1-4, with 7 bases matching TRBD1. Germline V gives CDR1 SSHAT, CDR2 FNYEAQ (reference sequence). V was clipped by 5 bases and J by 4 bases; unmatched bases: 4. This CDR3 region has 14 residues. The CDR3 coding sequence is TGTGCCAGCAGCCCTACAGGGGTTAATGAAAAACTGTTTTTT. Amino acids: CASSPTGVNEKLFF.

This clone was detected only a few times. The chain joins TRBV7-9 to TRBJ1-1; 7 bases line up with TRBD1. There are 16 residues in the CDR3. CDR1 and CDR2 (germline): SEHNR, FQNEAQ (reference sequence). Trimming cost V 5 bases and J 3 bases; bases outside gene matches: 12. As DNA, the CDR3 is TGTGCCAGCAGCGAATTGGAGGGGGCGACGGACACTGAAGCTTTCTTT. Amino acids: CASSELEGATDTEAFF.

V usage is TRBV30 and J usage is TRBJ1-3; tentatively, D is TRBD1 (6 bases). The CDR3 totals 14 residues. Trimming took 3 bases from V and 3 from J, leaving 12 bases between them. CDR1 and CDR2 (germline): GTSNPN, SVGIG (reference sequence). CDR3 in amino acids: CAWRRDTLGNTIYF. DNA for the CDR3: TGTGCCTGGAGACGGGACACCCTTGGAAACACCATATATTTT.